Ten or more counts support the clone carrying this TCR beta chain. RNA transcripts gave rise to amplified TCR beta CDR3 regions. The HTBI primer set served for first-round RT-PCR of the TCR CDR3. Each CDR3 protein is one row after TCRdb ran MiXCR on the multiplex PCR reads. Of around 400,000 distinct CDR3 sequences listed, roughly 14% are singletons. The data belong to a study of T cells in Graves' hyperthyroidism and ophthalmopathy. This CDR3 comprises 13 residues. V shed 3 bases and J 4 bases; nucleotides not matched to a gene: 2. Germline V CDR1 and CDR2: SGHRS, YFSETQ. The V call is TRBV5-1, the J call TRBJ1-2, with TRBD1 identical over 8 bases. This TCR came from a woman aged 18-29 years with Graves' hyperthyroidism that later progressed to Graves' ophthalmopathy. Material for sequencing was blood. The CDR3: CASSSGGAYGYTF. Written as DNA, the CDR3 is TGCGCCAGCAGCTCAGGGGGCGCCTATGGCTACACCTTC.